These T cell receptor beta chains were read from a single sample in a study of T-cell reconstitution after alpha-beta-depleted transplantation in children. TCRdb ran MiXCR on the PCR reads and lists one entry per CDR3 protein. Of approximately 430,000 distinct CDR3 sequences detected, around 15% appear once; the ten largest clones hold approximately 29%. Source: PBMCs, mostly from graft donor cells, taken 360 days after TCRalphabeta/CD19-depleted stem cell transplant. All receptors derive from a boy in the first two years of life who had a stem cell transplant for Wiskott-Aldrich syndrome, so the T cells may come from the graft donor. Both conserved end residues are part of each CDR3. D genes are given only for firm matches. Some rows mark clone size as missing; the rest say once, few, many or name a class of expanded clone.

j_call clone_size d_call v_call cdr3_aa cdr3_nt
TRBJ2-7 NA NA TRBV10-3 CAISEPGAAAYEQYF TGTGCCATCAGTGAGCCAGGGGCCGCGGCCTACGAGCAGTACTTC
TRBJ2-7 few TRBD2 TRBV18 CASSSSGRRGYEQYF TGTGCCAGCTCAAGTAGCGGGAGACGGGGCTACGAGCAGTACTTC
TRBJ2-7 NA NA TRBV7-9 CASSSEPIEQYF TGTGCCAGCAGCTCGGAACCTATCGAGCAGTACTTC
TRBJ2-4 few TRBD1 TRBV4-3 CASSPGGKVAKNIQYF TGCGCCAGCAGCCCAGGGGGCAAAGTAGCCAAAAACATTCAGTACTTC
TRBJ2-1 NA TRBD2 TRBV4-2 CASSQKGGLAYNEQFF TGTGCCAGCAGCCAAAAAGGGGGACTAGCATACAATGAGCAGTTCTTC
TRBJ2-1 few NA TRBV20-1 CSARHPAAGTNRNEQFF TGCAGTGCTAGACACCCCGCCGCGGGGACCAACAGGAATGAGCAGTTCTTC
TRBJ2-5 NA NA TRBV18 CASSPRLGGGPEETQYF TGTGCCAGCTCACCCCGGCTAGGGGGAGGGCCGGAAGAGACCCAGTACTTC
TRBJ2-3 NA NA TRBV5-1 CASSLTSMDTQYF TGCGCCAGCAGCTTGACTAGTATGGATACGCAGTATTTT
TRBJ2-1 NA NA TRBV6-5 CASGRLEQFF TGTGCCAGCGGGCGGCTAGAGCAGTTCTTC
TRBJ2-1 few TRBD1 TRBV28 CASSLASGGWNNEQFF TGTGCCAGCAGTTTGGCGTCAGGGGGATGGAACAATGAGCAGTTCTTC
TRBJ2-3 few NA TRBV7-6 CASSLAASAGPSTDTQYF TGTGCCAGCAGCTTAGCGGCCTCGGCGGGGCCGAGCACAGATACGCAGTATTTT
TRBJ2-2 NA TRBD1 TRBV7-9 CASSHRTRGTGELFF TGTGCCAGCAGCCACAGGACCAGGGGGACCGGGGAGCTGTTTTTT
TRBJ2-1 NA TRBD2 TRBV6-1 CASSLLAGFYNEQFF TGTGCCAGCAGCCTACTAGCGGGATTCTACAATGAGCAGTTCTTC
TRBJ2-5 NA NA TRBV20-1 CSARGQGSRETQYF TGCAGTGCTAGAGGGCAGGGGAGTCGAGAGACCCAGTACTTC
TRBJ2-5 NA TRBD2 TRBV12-3/TRBV12-4 CASSSTSEAVETQYF TGTGCCAGCAGCTCGACTAGCGAGGCGGTGGAGACCCAGTACTTC
TRBJ2-7 once NA TRBV7-9 CASSLRDRGGDEQYF TGTGCCAGCAGCTTACGAGACAGGGGAGGGGACGAGCAGTACTTC
TRBJ1-4 few NA TRBV27 CASSLYGTTNEKLFF TGTGCCAGCAGTTTATACGGGACAACTAATGAAAAACTGTTTTTT
TRBJ2-3 NA TRBD1 TRBV27 CASSLWAQGATTDTQYF TGTGCCAGCAGTTTATGGGCACAGGGGGCGACCACAGATACGCAGTATTTT
TRBJ2-7 few TRBD2 TRBV5-1 CASSLAAKGLAGAKETYEQYF TGCGCCAGCAGCTTGGCCGCCAAAGGTCTAGCGGGAGCGAAAGAGACCTACGAGCAGTACTTC
TRBJ2-5 NA NA TRBV5-6 CASSFLGSETQYF TGTGCCAGCAGCTTTTTGGGGTCTGAGACCCAGTACTTC
TRBJ1-5 NA TRBD1 TRBV12-3/TRBV12-4 CASSSLDRGQPQHF TGTGCCAGCAGTTCCCTCGACAGGGGTCAGCCCCAGCATTTT
TRBJ2-7 few NA TRBV6-1 CASSTLASGAHEQYF TGTGCCAGCAGTACACTAGCCAGCGGCGCCCACGAGCAGTACTTC
TRBJ2-1 few TRBD2 TRBV20-1 CSAAETSGSTYNEQFF TGCAGTGCTGCAGAAACTAGCGGGAGTACCTACAATGAGCAGTTCTTC
TRBJ2-3 NA NA TRBV6-2/TRBV6-3 CASSYGPYRTDTQYF TGTGCCAGCAGTTACGGGCCCTACCGGACAGATACGCAGTATTTT
TRBJ2-1 NA TRBD2 TRBV10-3 CAITAGLAGEIEFF TGTGCCATCACCGCGGGACTAGCGGGAGAGATAGAGTTCTTC
TRBJ2-4 few TRBD1 TRBV28 CASSFGGHRGKLGKNIQYF TGTGCCAGCAGTTTTGGGGGTCACAGGGGAAAGTTGGGGAAAAACATTCAGTACTTC
TRBJ2-1 few TRBD1 TRBV6-1 CASSFDRGVGNEQFF TGTGCCAGCAGCTTTGACAGGGGAGTTGGCAATGAGCAGTTCTTC
TRBJ2-1 NA NA TRBV20-1 CSARAVESYNEQFF TGCAGTGCTAGGGCGGTAGAATCCTACAATGAGCAGTTCTTC
TRBJ1-4 few NA TRBV3-1 CASSQGEDEKLFF TGTGCCAGCAGCCAGGGCGAGGATGAAAAACTGTTTTTT
TRBJ2-5 few NA TRBV20-1 CSARVGGLQETQYF TGCAGTGCTAGAGTAGGCGGGTTGCAAGAGACCCAGTACTTC
TRBJ2-7 NA TRBD2 TRBV7-2 CASSFWTSAPYEQYF TGTGCCAGCAGCTTTTGGACTAGCGCACCCTACGAGCAGTACTTC
TRBJ2-5 NA TRBD2 TRBV20-1 CSASRTSGRQETQYF TGCAGTGCTAGCCGGACTAGCGGGAGGCAAGAGACCCAGTACTTC
TRBJ2-7 NA NA TRBV5-1 CASSMDYSYEQYF TGCGCCAGCAGTATGGACTATTCCTACGAGCAGTACTTC
TRBJ2-1 NA NA TRBV10-3 CAISSGHSSYNEQFF TGTGCCATCAGTTCGGGACATAGCTCCTACAATGAGCAGTTCTTC
TRBJ2-1 NA NA TRBV6-2/TRBV6-3 CASSYPRAGGNNEQFF TGTGCCAGCAGTTACCCGAGGGCCGGAGGCAACAATGAGCAGTTCTTC
TRBJ2-1 NA TRBD2 TRBV4-3 CASSQVIGGRALVTHNEQFF TGCGCCAGCAGCCAAGTGATAGGTGGGAGGGCCCTTGTCACACACAATGAGCAGTTCTTC
TRBJ2-7 few NA TRBV28 CASSFGSPGEQYF TGTGCCAGCAGTTTTGGCAGTCCCGGTGAGCAGTACTTC
TRBJ2-3 NA NA TRBV12-3/TRBV12-4 CASSPASTQYF TGTGCCAGCAGTCCCGCCTCTACGCAGTATTTT
TRBJ2-5 NA TRBD2 TRBV5-1 CASSSLGGYQETQYF TGCGCCAGCAGCTCACTCGGGGGGTACCAAGAGACCCAGTACTTC
TRBJ2-7 NA TRBD1 TRBV6-5 CASSYYRTGGRPEQYF TGTGCCAGCAGTTACTACCGGACAGGGGGTAGGCCAGAGCAGTACTTC
TRBJ2-3 few TRBD2 TRBV2 CASSTTWGGDTQYF TGTGCCAGCAGTACTACCTGGGGGGGAGATACGCAGTATTTT
TRBJ2-4 few NA TRBV20-1 CSAIGGRESGKNIQYF TGCAGTGCTATCGGGGGGCGGGAGAGCGGCAAAAACATTCAGTACTTC
TRBJ2-1 NA TRBD2 TRBV11-2 CASSLLRTSGNEQFF TGTGCCAGCAGCTTATTGCGGACTAGTGGCAATGAGCAGTTCTTC
TRBJ2-5 NA NA TRBV20-1 CSAEGLELETQYF TGCAGTGCCGAGGGGCTAGAACTGGAGACCCAGTACTTC
TRBJ1-1 NA NA TRBV29-1 CSGLTPNTEAFF TGCAGCGGGTTGACACCGAACACTGAAGCTTTCTTT
TRBJ1-2 NA NA TRBV5-6 CASSLVGTSGYTF TGTGCCAGCAGCTTGGTAGGGACAAGTGGCTACACCTTC
TRBJ1-5 few NA TRBV7-2 CASSLEGHQPQHF TGTGCCAGCAGCTTAGAAGGGCATCAGCCCCAGCATTTT
TRBJ1-1 NA TRBD1 TRBV12-3/TRBV12-4 CASSRQGYQTEAFF TGTGCCAGCAGTAGACAGGGGTATCAGACTGAAGCTTTCTTT
TRBJ2-7 NA NA TRBV20-1 CSATRSPSDYEQYF TGCAGTGCTACCCGGTCGCCCAGTGACTACGAGCAGTACTTC
TRBJ2-2 NA NA TRBV4-2 CASSQVGTGELIF TGTGCCAGCAGCCAAGTAGGCACCGGGGAGCTGATTTTT
TRBJ1-2 NA NA TRBV15 CATSRDRKGDYGYTF TGTGCCACCAGCAGAGATCGGAAGGGAGACTATGGCTACACCTTC
TRBJ2-7 NA TRBD1 TRBV5-1 CASSPTGQGAYEQYF TGCGCCAGCAGCCCCACCGGACAGGGGGCATACGAGCAGTACTTC
TRBJ2-2 NA TRBD2 TRBV15 CATSPERDPGELFF TGTGCCACCAGCCCGGAGCGGGACCCCGGGGAGCTGTTTTTT